The next 2 T cell receptor beta chains were all read from a single sample in a study of blood T cell repertoires in COVID-19. Only in-frame clones appear in the TCRdb table, and some are missing; sequencing was by immunoSEQ multiplex PCR. This table has about 350,000 clones, roughly 90% appearing once. Sequencing was performed on PBMCs or T cells enriched from blood (not recorded which). These TCRs come from a woman aged 25 to 39 who had been exposed to COVID-19.

The chain carries TRBV5-6 and TRBJ1-4; D might be TRBD1 (5 bases). The CDR3 totals 15 residues. Germline V gene lookup returns CDR1 SGHDT and CDR2 YYEEEE. V lost 0 bases and J 4 bases, leaving 10 bases between the germline ends. CDR3 coding DNA: TGTGCCAGCAGCTTGGAAGGGCAGGGTAATGAAAAACTGTTTTTT. Protein sequence: CASSLEGQGNEKLFF.

The rearrangement uses TRBV11-2 and TRBJ2-1; perhaps TRBD1 as D (6 bases). Germline values: CDR1 SGHAT, CDR2 FQNNGV. V lost 11 bases and J 5 bases, leaving 16 bases between the germline ends. The CDR3 has 13 residues. CDR3 region: CAGSKGVNNEQFF. Here the CDR3 DNA reads TGTGCCGGCTCTAAGGGGGTGAACAATGAGCAGTTCTTC. Full variable domain (missing parts from reference TRBV11-2 and TRBJ2-1): EAGVAQSPRYKIIEKRQSVAFWCNPISGHATLYWYQQILGQGPKLLIQFQNNGVVDDSQLPKDRFSAERLKGVDSTLKIQPAKLEDSAVYLCAGSKGVNNEQFFGPGTRLTVL.